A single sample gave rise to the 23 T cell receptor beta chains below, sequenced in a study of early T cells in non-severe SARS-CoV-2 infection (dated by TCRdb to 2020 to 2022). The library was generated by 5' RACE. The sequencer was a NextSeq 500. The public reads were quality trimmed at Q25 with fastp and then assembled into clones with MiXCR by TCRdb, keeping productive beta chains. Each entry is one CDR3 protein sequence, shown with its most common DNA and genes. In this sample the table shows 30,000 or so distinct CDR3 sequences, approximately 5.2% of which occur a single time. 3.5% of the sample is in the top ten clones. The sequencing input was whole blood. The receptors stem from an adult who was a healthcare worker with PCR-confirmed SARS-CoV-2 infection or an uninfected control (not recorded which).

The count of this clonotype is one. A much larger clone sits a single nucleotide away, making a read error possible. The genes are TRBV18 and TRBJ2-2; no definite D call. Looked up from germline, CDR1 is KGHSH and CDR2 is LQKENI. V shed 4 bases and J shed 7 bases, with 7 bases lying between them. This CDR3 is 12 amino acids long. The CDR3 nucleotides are TGTGCCAGCTCACGAAGCATCGGGGAGCTGTTTTTT. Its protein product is CASSRSIGELFF.

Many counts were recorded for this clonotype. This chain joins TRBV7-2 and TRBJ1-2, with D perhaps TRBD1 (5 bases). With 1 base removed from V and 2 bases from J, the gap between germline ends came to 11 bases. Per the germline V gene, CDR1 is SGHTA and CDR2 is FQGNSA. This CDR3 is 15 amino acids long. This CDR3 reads CASSLERGQNYGYTF. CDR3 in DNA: TGTGCCAGCAGCTTAGAACGGGGCCAGAACTATGGCTACACCTTC.

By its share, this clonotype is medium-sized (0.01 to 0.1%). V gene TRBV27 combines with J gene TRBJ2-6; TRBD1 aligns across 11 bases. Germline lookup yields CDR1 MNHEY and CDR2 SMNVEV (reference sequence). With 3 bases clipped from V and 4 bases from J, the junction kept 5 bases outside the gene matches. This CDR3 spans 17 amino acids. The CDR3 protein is CASSFGQGAAGANVLTF. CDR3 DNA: TGTGCCAGCAGTTTCGGACAGGGGGCCGCCGGGGCCAACGTCCTGACTTTC.

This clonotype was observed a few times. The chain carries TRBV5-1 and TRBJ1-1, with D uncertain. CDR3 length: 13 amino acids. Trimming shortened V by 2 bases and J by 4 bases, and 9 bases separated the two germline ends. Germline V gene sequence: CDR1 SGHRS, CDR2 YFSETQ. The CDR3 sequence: CASSFLKGTEAFF. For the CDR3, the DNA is TGCGCCAGCAGCTTTTTGAAGGGCACTGAAGCTTTCTTT. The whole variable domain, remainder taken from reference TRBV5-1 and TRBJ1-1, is KAGVTQTPRYLIKTRGQQVTLSCSPISGHRSVSWYQQTPGQGLQFLFEYFSETQRNKGNFPGRFSGRQFSNSRSEMNVSTLELGDSALYLCASSFLKGTEAFFGQGTRLTVV.

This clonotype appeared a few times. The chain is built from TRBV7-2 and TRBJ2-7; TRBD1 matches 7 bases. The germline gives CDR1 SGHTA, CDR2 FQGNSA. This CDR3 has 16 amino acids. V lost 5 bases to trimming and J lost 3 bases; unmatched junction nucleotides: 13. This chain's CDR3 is CASSPEATGLRYEQYF. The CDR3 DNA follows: TGTGCCAGCAGCCCCGAGGCGACAGGGTTGCGCTACGAGCAGTACTTC.

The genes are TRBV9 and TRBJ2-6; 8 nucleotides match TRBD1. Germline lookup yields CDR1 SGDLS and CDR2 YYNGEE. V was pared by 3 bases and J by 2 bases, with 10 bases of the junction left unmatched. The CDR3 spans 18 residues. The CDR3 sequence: CASSAERDRMTGANVLTF. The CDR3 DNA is TGTGCCAGCAGCGCCGAAAGGGACAGGATGACTGGGGCCAACGTCCTGACTTTC.

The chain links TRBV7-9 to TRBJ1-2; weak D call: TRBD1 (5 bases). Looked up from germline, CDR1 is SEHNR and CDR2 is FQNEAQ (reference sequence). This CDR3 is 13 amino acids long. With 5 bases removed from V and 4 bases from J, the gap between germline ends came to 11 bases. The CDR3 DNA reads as TGTGCCAGCAGCCAGGGACTGAGCTATGGCTACACCTTC. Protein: CASSQGLSYGYTF.

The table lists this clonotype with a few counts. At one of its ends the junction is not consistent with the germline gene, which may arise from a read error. The CDR3 DNA sequence: TGTGCCAGCTCGCCACAGACTAGCGGGAGAGGGGATACGCAGTATTTT. This sequence encodes CASSPQTSGRGDTQYF. The chain is built from TRBV18 and TRBJ2-3; 12 nucleotides align to TRBD2. This CDR3 is built from 16 residues. Germline V gives CDR1 KGHSH, CDR2 LQKENI.

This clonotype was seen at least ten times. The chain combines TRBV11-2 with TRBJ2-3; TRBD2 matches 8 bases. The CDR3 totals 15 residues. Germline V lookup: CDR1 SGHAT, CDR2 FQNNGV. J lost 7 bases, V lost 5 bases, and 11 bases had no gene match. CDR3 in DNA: TGTGCCAGCAGCCGACGAGGCGGGGGGCCAAATACGCAGTATTTT. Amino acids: CASSRRGGGPNTQYF. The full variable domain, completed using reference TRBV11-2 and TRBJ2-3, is EAGVAQSPRYKIIEKRQSVAFWCNPISGHATLYWYQQILGQGPKLLIQFQNNGVVDDSQLPKDRFSAERLKGVDSTLKIQPAKLEDSAVYLCASSRRGGGPNTQYFGPGTRLTVL.

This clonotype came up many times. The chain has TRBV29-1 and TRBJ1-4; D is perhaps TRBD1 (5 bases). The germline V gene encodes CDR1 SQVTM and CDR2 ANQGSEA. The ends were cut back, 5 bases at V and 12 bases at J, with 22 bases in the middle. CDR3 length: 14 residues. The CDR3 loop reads CSVSPGVRGGELFF. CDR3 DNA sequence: TGCAGCGTTTCGCCGGGAGTTCGGGGAGGGGAACTGTTTTTT.

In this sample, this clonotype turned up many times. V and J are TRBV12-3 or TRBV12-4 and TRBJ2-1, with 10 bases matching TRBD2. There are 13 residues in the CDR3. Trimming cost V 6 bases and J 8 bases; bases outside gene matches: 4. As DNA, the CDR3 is TGTGCCAGCAGCCCCGGGACTAGCGATGAGCAGTTCTTC. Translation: CASSPGTSDEQFF.

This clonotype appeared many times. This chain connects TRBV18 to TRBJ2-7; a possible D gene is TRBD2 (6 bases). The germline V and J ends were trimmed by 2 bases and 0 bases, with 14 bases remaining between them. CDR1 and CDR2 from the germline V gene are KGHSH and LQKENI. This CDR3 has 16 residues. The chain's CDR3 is CASSPTSRDFSYEQYF. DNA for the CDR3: TGTGCCAGCTCACCAACCTCGAGGGACTTCTCCTACGAGCAGTACTTC.

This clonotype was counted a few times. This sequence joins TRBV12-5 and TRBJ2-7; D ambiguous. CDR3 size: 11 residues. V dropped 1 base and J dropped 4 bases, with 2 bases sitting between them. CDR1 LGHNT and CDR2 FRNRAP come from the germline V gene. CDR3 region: CASGLAYEQYF. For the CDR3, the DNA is TGTGCTAGTGGTTTGGCGTACGAGCAGTACTTC.

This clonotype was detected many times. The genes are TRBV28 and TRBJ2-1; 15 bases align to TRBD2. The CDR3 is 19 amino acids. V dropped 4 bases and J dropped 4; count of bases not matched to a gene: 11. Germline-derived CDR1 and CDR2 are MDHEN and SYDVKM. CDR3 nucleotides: TGTGCCAGCAGTTCTCGGACTAGCGGGAGGGCGCGTTTGTACAATGAGCAGTTCTTC. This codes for CASSSRTSGRARLYNEQFF.

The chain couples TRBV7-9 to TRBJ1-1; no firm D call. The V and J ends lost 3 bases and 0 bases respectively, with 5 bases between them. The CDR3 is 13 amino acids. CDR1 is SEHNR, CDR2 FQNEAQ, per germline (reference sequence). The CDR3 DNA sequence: TGTGCCAGCAGCTTCAATATGAACACTGAAGCTTTCTTT. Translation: CASSFNMNTEAFF.

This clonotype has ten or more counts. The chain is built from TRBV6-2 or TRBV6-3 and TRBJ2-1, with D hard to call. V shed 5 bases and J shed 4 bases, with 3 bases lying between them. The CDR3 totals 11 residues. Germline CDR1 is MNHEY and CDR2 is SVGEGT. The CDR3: CASSPYNEQFF. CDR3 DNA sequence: TGTGCCAGCAGTCCATACAATGAGCAGTTCTTC.

The CDR3 DNA is TGCAGTGCCCGGAGAGGGTCGTCGGGTACATACGAGCAGTACTTC. Its translation: CSARRGSSGTYEQYF. The chain joins TRBV20-1 to TRBJ2-7; weak D call: TRBD2 (5 bases). The germline V gene has CDR1 DFQATT and CDR2 SNEGSKA (reference sequence). V was cut by 6 bases and J by 4 bases, with 22 bases left in between. The CDR3 consists of 15 residues.

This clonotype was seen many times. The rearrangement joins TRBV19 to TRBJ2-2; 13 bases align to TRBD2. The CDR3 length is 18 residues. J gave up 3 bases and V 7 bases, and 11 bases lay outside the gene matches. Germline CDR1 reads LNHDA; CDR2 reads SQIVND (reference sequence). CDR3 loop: CASMSRTSGSRYTGELFF. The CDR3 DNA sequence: TGTGCCAGTATGTCGCGGACTAGCGGGAGTCGGTACACCGGGGAGCTGTTTTTT.

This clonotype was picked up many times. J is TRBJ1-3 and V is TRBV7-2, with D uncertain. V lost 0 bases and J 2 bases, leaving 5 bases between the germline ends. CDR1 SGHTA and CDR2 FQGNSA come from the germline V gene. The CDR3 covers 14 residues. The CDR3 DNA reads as TGTGCCAGCAGCTTAGCCCTAGCTGGAAACACCATATATTTT. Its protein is CASSLALAGNTIYF.

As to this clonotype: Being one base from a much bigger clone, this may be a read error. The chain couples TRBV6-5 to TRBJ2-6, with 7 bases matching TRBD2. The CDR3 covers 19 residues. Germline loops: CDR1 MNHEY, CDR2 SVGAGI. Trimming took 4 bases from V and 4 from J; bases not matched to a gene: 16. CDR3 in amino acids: CASSSSGGAGSAGANVLTF. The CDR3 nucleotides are TGTGCCAGCAGTTCCTCCGGGGGAGCGGGATCTGCAGGGGCCAACGTCCTGACTTTC.

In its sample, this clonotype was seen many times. The DNA of the CDR3 is TGTGCCAGCAGTTCGAGGGCCAGACTGAACACTGAAGCTTTCTTT. Protein: CASSSRARLNTEAFF. The J gene is TRBJ1-1, the V gene TRBV28; D call uncertain. The length of the CDR3 is 15 residues. V was clipped by 4 bases and J by 0 bases, with 12 bases between them. Looked up from germline, CDR1 is MDHEN and CDR2 is SYDVKM.

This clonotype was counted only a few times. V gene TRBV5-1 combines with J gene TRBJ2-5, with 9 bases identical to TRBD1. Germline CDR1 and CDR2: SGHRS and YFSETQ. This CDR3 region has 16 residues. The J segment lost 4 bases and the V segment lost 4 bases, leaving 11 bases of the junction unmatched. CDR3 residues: CASSAGTGSRRETQYF. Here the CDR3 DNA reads TGCGCCAGCAGCGCCGGGACAGGGAGTCGAAGAGAGACCCAGTACTTC.

The CDR3 region has the DNA TGTGCCACCAGCAGAGGGGACACTAACTACGAGCAGTACTTC. Protein: CATSRGDTNYEQYF. J is TRBJ2-7 and V is TRBV15; the D gene is possibly TRBD1 (6 bases). V was trimmed by 1 base and J by 3 bases, leaving 10 bases between them. Germline assignment: CDR1 LNHNV and CDR2 YYDKDF (reference sequence). The CDR3 consists of 14 residues.